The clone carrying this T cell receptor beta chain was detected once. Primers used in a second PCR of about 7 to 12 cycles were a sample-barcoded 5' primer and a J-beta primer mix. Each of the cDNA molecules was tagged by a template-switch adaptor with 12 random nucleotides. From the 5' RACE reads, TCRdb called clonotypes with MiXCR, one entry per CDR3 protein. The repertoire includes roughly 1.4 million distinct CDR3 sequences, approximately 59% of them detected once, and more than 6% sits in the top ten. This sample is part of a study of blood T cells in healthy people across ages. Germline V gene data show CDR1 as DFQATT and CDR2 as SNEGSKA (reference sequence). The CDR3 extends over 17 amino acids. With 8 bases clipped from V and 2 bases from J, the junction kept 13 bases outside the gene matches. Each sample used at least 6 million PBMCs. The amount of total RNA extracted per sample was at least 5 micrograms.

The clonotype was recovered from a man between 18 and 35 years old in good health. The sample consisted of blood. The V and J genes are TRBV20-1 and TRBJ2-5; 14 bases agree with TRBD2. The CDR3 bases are TGCAGTCCCCTACCGGGACTAGCGGGAGTTGGTCAAGAGACCCAGTACTTC. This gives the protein CSPLPGLAGVGQETQYF.